This TCR beta chain comes out of a study of PD-L1 blockade in urothelial cancer. Trimming cost V 5 bases and J 8 bases; bases outside gene matches: 9. CDR3 size: 14 residues. Germline CDR1 and CDR2: SNHLY and FYNNEI. TCRdb's copy holds only in-frame clones and misses some; the assay was immunoSEQ multiplex PCR. The repertoire includes about 51,000 clones, approximately 84% of them detected once, and around 15% sits in the top ten. The chain uses TRBV2 and TRBJ2-1; 7 positions match TRBD2. Here the sequenced sample was PBMCs, taken around atezolizumab (anti-PD-L1) treatment. This TCR came from a man aged 55 to 69 with urothelial cancer. CDR3: CASSSSGTLDEQFF. The CDR3 region has the DNA TGTGCCAGCAGTTCGAGCGGGACCTTGGATGAGCAGTTCTTC.